This entry lists 25 T cell receptor beta chains sequenced from one sample in a study of cytomegalovirus exposure and HLA in healthy donors. Profiled with immunoSEQ multiplex PCR; TCRdb holds only in-frame clones, not every one. The sample holds around 71,000 clones, around 96% seen once. The sample was PBMCs. Receptors originate from a man younger than 30 in good health and CMV-seropositive.

The chain couples TRBV4-1 to TRBJ1-3; weak D call: TRBD1 (6 bases). The V gene lost 2 bases and the J gene lost 4 bases, with 15 bases spanning the gap. The CDR3 is made up of 16 amino acids. Germline V gene sequence: CDR1 MGHRA, CDR2 YSYEKL. CDR3 nucleotides: TGCGCCAGCAGCCAACCAGGCCAGGGGAAAGGAAACACCATATATTTT. Residues: CASSQPGQGKGNTIYF.

The chain combines TRBV5-1 with TRBJ2-1, with D possibly matching TRBD2 (6 bases). The V gene's germline CDR1 is SGHRS and CDR2 YFSETQ. The CDR3 extends over 16 amino acids. V was clipped by 0 bases and J by 7 bases, with 17 bases between them. CDR3 nucleotides: TGCGCCAGCAGCTTGGCCGTCGGACTACTCGGAAATGAGCAGTTCTTC. Protein sequence: CASSLAVGLLGNEQFF. Full variable domain (outside the CDR3, taken from reference TRBV5-1 and TRBJ2-1): KAGVTQTPRYLIKTRGQQVTLSCSPISGHRSVSWYQQTPGQGLQFLFEYFSETQRNKGNFPGRFSGRQFSNSRSEMNVSTLELGDSALYLCASSLAVGLLGNEQFFGPGTRLTVL.

The chain has TRBV11-2 and TRBJ1-6; 7 nucleotides agree with TRBD1. There are 15 residues in the CDR3. Trimming cost V 5 bases and J 9 bases; bases outside gene matches: 10. CDR1 SGHAT and CDR2 FQNNGV come from the germline V gene. This CDR3 is CASSPITGVRSPLHF. DNA of the CDR3: TGTGCCAGCAGCCCAATAACAGGGGTTCGTTCACCCCTCCACTTT.

This chain joins TRBV19 and TRBJ1-5, with a weak D call TRBD1 (5 bases). Between the trimmed V and J ends, which lost 11 bases and 4 bases, there was a span of 15 bases. Germline loops: CDR1 LNHDA, CDR2 SQIVND (reference sequence). CDR3 length: 13 residues. DNA of the CDR3: TGTGCCTGCAAAGACAGCTTGAATCAGCCCCAGCATTTT. It specifies CACKDSLNQPQHF.

The genes are TRBV5-1 and TRBJ1-1; weak D call: TRBD1 (5 bases). Trimming pared 3 bases from V and 1 base from J, leaving 10 bases between. From germline, CDR1 is SGHRS and CDR2 YFSETQ. This CDR3 has 14 amino acids. CDR3 loop: CASSWGVSNTEAFF. CDR3 coding DNA: TGCGCCAGCAGCTGGGGGGTCTCGAACACTGAAGCTTTCTTT. Complete variable domain (other parts from reference TRBV5-1 and TRBJ1-1): KAGVTQTPRYLIKTRGQQVTLSCSPISGHRSVSWYQQTPGQGLQFLFEYFSETQRNKGNFPGRFSGRQFSNSRSEMNVSTLELGDSALYLCASSWGVSNTEAFFGQGTRLTVV.

This chain connects TRBV6-5 to TRBJ1-2, with a possible D match to TRBD1 (6 bases). Germline CDR1 MNHEY, CDR2 SVGAGI. The CDR3 has 15 amino acids. The V end was cut by 5 bases, the J end by 4 bases, with 17 bases between. CDR3 in DNA: TGTGCCAGCAGTCCCAATCAGGGGTCTTCCTATGGCTACACCTTC. This encodes CASSPNQGSSYGYTF.

The chain carries TRBV29-1 and TRBJ2-7; TRBD2 agrees at 10 bases. This CDR3 has 10 residues. From germline, CDR1 is SQVTM and CDR2 ANQGSEA. With 6 bases clipped from V and 9 bases from J, the junction kept 2 bases outside the gene matches. CDR3 protein: CSVRTSGQYF. CDR3 nucleotide sequence: TGCAGCGTCCGGACTAGCGGGCAGTACTTC.

The chain carries TRBV6-6 and TRBJ2-5, with 7 bases aligning to TRBD2. After removal of 0 bases from V and 4 bases from J, the junction contained 5 bases not matched to a gene. CDR1 and CDR2 from the germline V gene are MNHNY and SVGAGI (reference sequence). This CDR3 contains 15 residues. Here the CDR3 reads CASSYSGRVRETQYF. The CDR3 region has the DNA TGTGCCAGCAGTTACTCGGGGAGGGTGAGAGAGACCCAGTACTTC.

The genes are TRBV6-1 and TRBJ1-2; D remains unclear. The V gene's germline CDR1 is MNHNS and CDR2 SASEGT. This CDR3 is 14 amino acids long. Trimming removed 3 bases at V and 4 bases at J, with 12 bases between. CDR3 sequence reads: CASSERVRGYGYTF. CDR3 DNA sequence: TGTGCCAGCAGTGAGAGAGTCCGTGGCTATGGCTACACCTTC.

This chain links TRBV5-1 with TRBJ1-6; 8 bases line up with TRBD1. This CDR3 contains 16 residues. The ends lost 4 bases at V and 9 bases at J; junction bases unmatched: 12. The V gene's germline CDR1 is SGHRS and CDR2 YFSETQ. As DNA, the CDR3 is TGCGCCAGCAGCCTTAGTCAGGGGGCGGATAGTTCACCCCTCCACTTT. Its translation: CASSLSQGADSSPLHF.

The rearrangement joins TRBV9 to TRBJ2-1; 8 bases are shared with TRBD2. The junction had 8 bases not matched to a gene; V was cut back by 0 bases and J by 9 bases. The germline gives CDR1 SGDLS, CDR2 YYNGEE. There are 15 residues in the CDR3. In nucleotides, the CDR3 is TGTGCCAGCAGCGTAGGGAGCGGGAGTCGAGGTGAGCAGTTCTTC. Residues: CASSVGSGSRGEQFF.

V and J are TRBV19 and TRBJ2-2, with TRBD1 as a possible D gene (6 bases). The CDR3 is 16 amino acids. Germline V CDR1 and CDR2: LNHDA, SQIVND (reference sequence). Trimming stripped 1 base from V and 7 bases from J, with 16 bases between. CDR3 in DNA: TGTGCCAGTAGTATAGGGACAGTTAGGGTCGGCGGGGAGCTGTTTTTT. Amino acid sequence: CASSIGTVRVGGELFF.

The V gene is TRBV9, the J gene TRBJ2-3, with a tentative D call TRBD2 (6 bases). The CDR3 loop spans 16 amino acids. Trimming shortened V by 0 bases and J by 3 bases, and 14 bases separated the two germline ends. Germline V gives CDR1 SGDLS, CDR2 YYNGEE. The CDR3 loop is CASSVATLTRTDTQYF. The CDR3 DNA sequence: TGTGCCAGCAGCGTAGCTACATTGACTAGAACAGATACGCAGTATTTT.

V and J are TRBV28 and TRBJ2-1; TRBD1 aligns across 7 bases. Germline V gene sequence: CDR1 MDHEN, CDR2 SYDVKM. This CDR3 has 14 amino acids. Trimming cost V 6 bases and J 6 bases; bases outside gene matches: 8. The CDR3 nucleotides read TGTGCCAGCAGCCCTAACAGGGGAAGCAATGAGCAGTTCTTC. Residues: CASSPNRGSNEQFF.

The chain couples TRBV2 to TRBJ1-3, with D maybe TRBD1 (6 bases). V lost 6 bases to trimming and J lost 3 bases, with 12 bases between them. The CDR3 is 14 residues long. CDR1 and CDR2 from the germline V gene are SNHLY and FYNNEI. The CDR3: CASRRTGFGNTIYF. The CDR3 nucleotides read TGTGCCAGCAGACGAACAGGGTTTGGAAACACCATATATTTT.

This clone was observed once. This chain uses TRBV10-3 with TRBJ1-3; D remains ambiguous. The germline gives CDR1 ENHRY, CDR2 SYGVKD. This CDR3 has 14 amino acids. V shed 6 bases and J shed 1 base, with 10 bases lying between them. The CDR3 region has the DNA TGTGCCATCAGCGGGTCCTATTCTGGAAACACCATATATTTT. Translation gives CAISGSYSGNTIYF.

The V gene is TRBV28, the J gene TRBJ1-4, with D tentatively TRBD1 (6 bases). This CDR3 region has 14 residues. Germline CDR1 reads MDHEN; CDR2 reads SYDVKM. The ends were cut back, 3 bases at V and 3 bases at J, with 8 bases in the middle. The CDR3 spells CASSLGAPNEKLFF. For the CDR3, the DNA is TGTGCCAGCAGTTTGGGGGCGCCTAATGAAAAACTGTTTTTT.

The rearrangement links TRBV5-1 to TRBJ2-3; 8 bases fit TRBD2. V lost 2 bases and J lost 0; bases outside the gene matches: 17. Germline CDR1 and CDR2: SGHRS and YFSETQ. The CDR3 contains 20 residues. The CDR3 loop reads CASSFERASERERSTDTQYF. The CDR3, as DNA: TGCGCCAGCAGCTTCGAGAGGGCAAGCGAGCGGGAGAGAAGCACAGATACGCAGTATTTT.

The chain employs TRBV4-1 and TRBJ2-7, with a tentative D call TRBD1 (6 bases). Trimming stripped 0 bases from V and 3 bases from J, with 9 bases between. This CDR3 comprises 14 residues. The germline CDR1 and CDR2 sequences are MGHRA and YSYEKL. The CDR3 DNA reads as TGCGCCAGCAGCCAAGAAACAGGGTTCTACGAGCAGTACTTC. As protein: CASSQETGFYEQYF.

CDR3 sequence (DNA): TGTGCCAGCAGCGGGACTAGCGGATCCTACGAGCAGTACTTC. Protein product: CASSGTSGSYEQYF. The chain employs TRBV9 and TRBJ2-7; 10 nucleotides align to TRBD2. Germline values: CDR1 SGDLS, CDR2 YYNGEE. There are 14 residues in the CDR3. The ends lost 3 bases at V and 1 base at J; junction bases unmatched: 1. The entire variable domain, with the rest obtained from reference TRBV9 and TRBJ2-7, is as follows: DSGVTQTPKHLITATGQRVTLRCSPRSGDLSVYWYQQSLDQGLQFLIQYYNGEERAKGNILERFSAQQFPDLHSELNLSSLELGDSALYFCASSGTSGSYEQYFGPGTRLTVT.

V and J are TRBV18 and TRBJ2-5; 8 positions match TRBD1. Trimming removed 3 bases from V and 5 bases from J; junction bases left unmatched: 5. The length of the CDR3 is 14 residues. Germline loops: CDR1 KGHSH, CDR2 LQKENI. In DNA form, the CDR3 reads TGTGCCAGCTCACCTCAACAGGGGGGTGAGACCCAGTACTTC. Its translation is CASSPQQGGETQYF.

CDR3: CSVEETGTGPYEQYF. The CDR3 coding sequence is TGCAGCGTTGAAGAAACCGGGACAGGCCCCTACGAGCAGTACTTC. This rearrangement joins TRBV29-1 to TRBJ2-7; 8 bases line up with TRBD1. Germline V gene sequence: CDR1 SQVTM, CDR2 ANQGSEA. V lost 0 bases and J lost 2; bases outside the gene matches: 6. This CDR3 comprises 15 residues.

The V and J genes are TRBV5-8 and TRBJ2-3; D gene ambiguous. This CDR3 has 13 residues. V lost 2 bases and J lost 3, with 7 bases in between. Germline values: CDR1 SGHTS, CDR2 YDEGEE. Written as DNA, the CDR3 is TGTGCCAGCAGCTTTTCTAGTACAGATACGCAGTATTTT. It yields the protein CASSFSSTDTQYF.

J is TRBJ2-1 and V is TRBV7-9; TRBD2 is a possible D gene (5 bases). The CDR3 has 12 amino acids. Germline assignment: CDR1 SEHNR and CDR2 FQNEAQ (reference sequence). Deletions cut 8 bases from V and 3 bases from J, with 8 bases between. CDR3 amino acids: CASARDYNEQFF. In DNA form, the CDR3 reads TGTGCCAGCGCCCGGGACTACAATGAGCAGTTCTTC.

The chain employs TRBV5-1 and TRBJ2-3, with TRBD2 identical over 13 bases. J lost 6 bases, V lost 0 bases, and 4 bases had no gene match. Germline CDR1 is SGHRS and CDR2 is YFSETQ. This CDR3 comprises 16 residues. The CDR3: CASSLEGTSGVDTQYF. Here the CDR3 DNA reads TGCGCCAGCAGCTTGGAGGGGACTAGCGGGGTCGATACGCAGTATTTT.